Below, one T cell receptor beta chain is given with its context. Its specificity is unknown. Time point noted: week 47, end of study. Mutant IDH1 20-mer peptide, at 300 ug, made up each vaccine dose, with topical imiquimod. The entry originates in a study of a mutant IDH1 vaccine in newly diagnosed glioma. Study background: At week 35 came visit V12, and visit V13 followed at week 47.

The data were produced by immunoSEQ multiplex PCR, yet TCRdb's version contains in-frame clones alone and is incomplete. The sample carries roughly 86,000 clones, approximately 80% recorded once. The V segment lost 6 bases and the J segment 6 bases; nucleotides outside the gene matches: 8. The CDR3 runs to 14 residues. The germline V gene encodes CDR1 MNHEY and CDR2 SMNVEV (reference sequence). Specimen: PBMCs, collected from a glioma patient whose treatment included an IDH1 peptide vaccine. This TCR came from a man between 40 and 49 years old with glioma. This chain links TRBV27 with TRBJ2-1, with TRBD1 matching over 7 bases. This chain's CDR3 is CASSAGTAVNEQFF. The CDR3 coding sequence is TGTGCCAGCAGCGCCGGGACAGCTGTCAATGAGCAGTTCTTC.